This paragraph reports one T cell receptor (beta chain). This clone has a handful of counts. Its antigen is still unknown. There are no base qualities to consult, and no much larger clone falls within one base. These data come from a study of cytomegalovirus exposure and HLA in healthy donors (TCRdb year 2017). About the full investigation: According to an earlier analysis of 587 of the donors, about 179 million T cells yielded 90 million to 140 million unique TCR beta sequences and less than 300 Gb of sequence data. Four to six DR-DQ haplotypes were handled as single units for association and clustering, since linkage in the cohort was strong. The study combined high-throughput TCR immunosequencing, statistical association of individual TCRs with disease status, and machine learning to predict cytomegalovirus infection status. The aim of the study was to test whether cataloging public T cell receptors could identify signatures of past pathogen exposure. The study profiled the T cell repertoires of about 720 subjects by immunosequencing and related them to cytomegalovirus serostatus. A later analysis re-examined previously published TCR beta repertoires from about 700 donors and added high-resolution HLA genotyping to investigate patterns of TCR occurrence. Genome-wide SNP genotypes for about 55% of the 666 donors were used in a later genetic analysis, which treated that subset as a discovery cohort. Of the approximately 400 genotyped donors, less than 90% were placed in the genetic ancestry cluster associated with self-reported Caucasian donors. Typing coverage varied by locus: roughly 629-630 donors for A, B, C, DRB1 and DQB1; approximately 520 for DQA1; nearly 610 for DPA1; approximately 490 for DPB1. Both class I and class II loci were covered by HLA typing, at four-digit resolution. Among around 400 genotyped donors of the cohort, an average of approximately 230,000 unique TCR beta nucleotide sequences were sequenced per donor, roughly 18% of them non-productive. An early release covering more than 500 HLA-typed donors comprised about 300 gigabases of sequencing data and roughly 86 million unique TCR sequences. In addition to the first cohort of 666 subjects, a separate validation cohort of 130 or so different subjects was used. Alongside the repertoire data, information on donor age, sex, ethnicity and CMV serostatus was compiled. Rather than drawing on any new phenotypic data, the later analysis identified candidate immune exposures from TCR beta sequences and the way those sequences occurred across donors. All discovery cohort repertoires had been generated on a single sequencing platform. An earlier analysis of nearly 600 of the donors applied high-throughput TCR beta sequencing to assess whether each TCR beta V gene segment acted as functional or pseudogenic. Study-level results and caveats: For the cohort, immune exposure information was limited to CMV serostatus. In an earlier analysis of several hundred of the donors, most TCR beta V segments were observed in productive rearrangements about 87% or about 30% of the time, broadly matching IMGT annotations. Linkage disequilibrium might explain the correlated functional status among segregating V segments, but an unknown experimental factor could not be excluded. HLA typing was unavailable for some donors at each locus, so association tests used only the typed subset. A total of 150 to 200 TCR beta chains were listed by the study as associated with cytomegalovirus. Three of the identified cytomegalovirus-associated TCR beta chains were confirmed in vitro to be specific for cytomegalovirus antigens. In this cohort, only TCR beta chains were sequenced, and detectable features were limited by the absence of alpha or paired-chain data. Most TCR sequences were observed very rarely across donors, whereas some public TCRs were present in many individuals. V-gene and J-gene trimming of TCR beta chains was associated with a missense DCLRE1C variant in a later genetic analysis, and the association was replicated in an independent cohort. Some IMGT-functional V segments, including TRBV6-2 and TRBV6-3, could not be told apart with the 87-base-pair reads, so those segments were excluded. Presence/absence analyses assumed roughly uniform sequencing depth across donors, an assumption that may not hold. In a later analysis, the rate of TCR association differed among HLA loci, with DRB1 alleles having the most associated TCRs and HLA-C alleles having the fewest. Compared with the roughly 670-donor mean, donors in an Asian-associated ancestry cluster had fewer N-insertions in productive TCRs, according to a later genetic analysis. In a later analysis, most CMV-associated TCR beta chains were found to appear HLA-restricted, with HLA associations seemingly driven largely by CMV exposure. According to the authors, the approach could potentially be generalized to other disease states and immunological phenotypes. In a later analysis, HLA-associated TCR beta chains were found to be more clonally expanded and to have lower generation probabilities than equally common non-associated chains. At a false discovery rate of 0.05, a later analysis linked 16,951 TCR beta sequences to specific HLA alleles. When HLA alleles, especially DR and DQ, strongly co-occurred, attributing TCR associations to individual alleles was difficult. A group of highly shared sequence variants was considered likely to be a technical artifact of the sequencing pipeline. The classifier was reported to diagnose cytomegalovirus status with high specificity and sensitivity in both the original cohort and the validation cohort. Over 15 rarely observed V segments, including chromosome 9 orphons, were excluded from the earlier analysis of approximately 500 of the donors because counts were too low. Several of the top co-occurrence clusters appeared to be linked to parvovirus B19, influenza, CMV and Epstein-Barr virus, according to a later analysis. A further reported finding was that TCR beta sequences accurately predicted the HLA-A and HLA-B alleles for most subjects in the first cohort.

The library was prepared using the immunoSEQ multiplex PCR assay. For the multiplex PCR, a mixture combining 60 forward primers for TCR Vbeta segments and 13 reverse primers for TCR Jbeta segments was used. The CDR3 region of rearranged TCR beta genes was amplified from genomic DNA with a multiplex PCR assay. Amplified TCR beta libraries were sequenced as 87-base-pair reads on the Illumina HiSeq System. On the authors' methods: A later analysis counted about 76 million unique TCR beta chains across the 650 to 800 repertoires, and 9 million to 14 million of these chains were shared by at least two donors. A nearest-neighbor algorithm error-corrected the raw reads and collapsed the reads into unique sequences, merging closely related sequences to remove PCR and sequencing errors. V, D and J gene segments were assigned by aligning CDR3 sequences to IMGT reference sequences. For a sequence to be retained, a match of at least six nucleotides was required to both a V gene segment and a J gene segment. Rearrangements were classified as productive when the CDR3 lacked stop codons and remained in frame with V and J, and all other rearrangements were classified as non-productive. CDR3 was defined according to IMGT convention as the region running from the second conserved V-encoded cysteine to the conserved J-encoded phenylalanine. Sequences without an unambiguous match to a single V gene segment were excluded from the earlier analysis of about 600 of the donors. An earlier analysis of 450 to 650 of the donors called V segments functional above 56.7% productive rearrangements and segregating when the between-donor standard deviation exceeded 5%. A statistical classification framework was developed to diagnose cytomegalovirus status using the catalog of TCR beta chain sequences. In a later analysis, TCR nucleotide sequences were compared against IMGT/GENE-DB human TR gene sequences so that V and J genes could be assigned. A later analysis assigned CDR3 sequences and most-parsimonious VDJ recombination scenarios with the TCRdist pipeline. In a later analysis, each TCR beta chain was defined by its CDR3 amino acid sequence together with its V-gene family, and reads without a unique V-gene family were excluded. A later analysis removed several hundred highly shared, low-generation-probability nucleotide sequences to deal with suspected cross-contamination and a sequencing artifact. A later analysis calculated a clonal expansion index for each public chain from normalized within-repertoire ranks of inferred template counts. In a later analysis, generation probabilities were computed with a VDJ recombination model fitted to out-of-frame rearrangements, and the resulting probabilities were checked against IGoR. In a later analysis, hypergeometric tests were used to score TCR-TCR, TCR-HLA and TCR-CMV co-occurrence, with a repertoire-size bias correction applied to TCR pairs. A later analysis estimated false discovery rates by permuting HLA or CMV assignments 20 times. In a later analysis, co-occurring TCRs were grouped using DBSCAN, with TCRdist sequence similarity added in when clustering inside HLA-allele-positive subsets. Repertoires with fewer than 30,000 or more than 120,000 public chains were left out of co-occurrence clustering, as were about 5 repertoires with anomalous nucleotide sharing. TCRdb holds this immuneACCESS table with in-frame rearrangements only. Some clones are missing; in checked studies, unresolved V genes explain under half, and the rest has no known cause. The V and J calls and clone size are taken from that table; D and trimming were inferred from the DNA. Here the sample has about 110,000 clones; 65% to 85% occur a single time. The top ten clonotypes cover roughly 2.1% of the sample.

The CDR3 starts with the cysteine, ends with the phenylalanine, and has 14 residues. The only DNA kept is the CDR3, 42 bases in frame from the first base. Reading the germline V gene gives CDR1 SGHRS and CDR2 YFSETQ. The junction carries 16 bases between V and J, which are trimmed by 6 bases and 7 bases respectively. The cohort consisted of hundreds of healthy bone marrow donors. At the time of sampling, every cohort member was nominally healthy, though immune exposures that went unrecorded were likely present. The donor tested CMV seronegative and was one of the 352 seronegative cohort members. Each donor provided a peripheral blood sample, and peripheral blood mononuclear cells were used for TCR beta sequencing. The Qiagen DNeasy Blood Extraction Kit was used to extract genomic DNA from the blood cell samples.

The rearranged segments are TRBV5-1 and TRBJ2-2, and possibly TRBD2, on 7 matching bases. Sequenced sample: PBMCs. The TCR was taken from a man aged 18 to 30 in good health and CMV-seronegative. The nucleotide sequence is TGCGCCAGCAACGTCGGGGGGCAGAGCGGGGAGCTGTTTTTT. Its translation reads: CASNVGGQSGELFF. Reference TRBV5-1 and TRBJ2-2 genes cover what lies past the CDR3, so the full variable domain is KAGVTQTPRYLIKTRGQQVTLSCSPISGHRSVSWYQQTPGQGLQFLFEYFSETQRNKGNFPGRFSGRQFSNSRSEMNVSTLELGDSALYLCASNVGGQSGELFFGEGSRLTVL.